What follows is one T cell receptor beta chain and its context. Some clones are missing from TCRdb's copy, which holds only in-frame ones; the method was immunoSEQ multiplex PCR. The sample contains over 200,000 clones, over 75% of which appear only once. The data are from a study of control samples from healthy donors and cancer patients. The sample consisted of PBMCs. This receptor was taken from a woman aged 60-75 years with lung cancer.

The CDR3 nucleotides read TGTGCCACCAGTGACCCCTCGGTTCTGGACAATGAGCAGTTCTTC. Its translation: CATSDPSVLDNEQFF. V gene TRBV24-1 combines with J gene TRBJ2-1; D gene uncertain. The CDR3 totals 15 residues. V was cut by 4 bases and J by 5 bases, with 14 bases left in between. Per germline, CDR1 KGHDR and CDR2 SFDVKD.